What follows are 18 T cell receptor beta chains derived from one specimen sequenced in a study of T cells in Graves' hyperthyroidism and ophthalmopathy. Amplification of TCR beta CDR3 regions used RNA as the template. The TCR CDR3 first-round RT-PCR relied on the HTBI primer set. Using its own MiXCR run on the multiplex PCR reads, TCRdb lists one record per CDR3 protein. Counted here are around 440,000 distinct CDR3 sequences, around a sixth occurring once; the ten biggest clones make up over 7.5%. Sequencing was carried out using blood. The receptors originated from a woman aged 18-30 years with Graves' hyperthyroidism.

Ten or more counts support this clonotype. This rearrangement joins TRBV5-6 to TRBJ2-3; 8 positions match TRBD1. V lost 4 bases to trimming and J lost 1 base; unmatched junction nucleotides: 17. There are 19 residues in the CDR3. The V gene's germline CDR1 is SGHDT and CDR2 YYEEEE. CDR3 residues: CASSQPLGSTGAGTDTQYF. CDR3 sequence (DNA): TGTGCCAGCAGCCAACCTTTGGGGTCGACAGGGGCTGGCACAGATACGCAGTATTTT.

This clonotype was seen just once. This rearrangement joins TRBV20-1 to TRBJ1-1; unclear D gene. The CDR3 consists of 13 residues. Trimming shortened V by 1 base and J by 3 bases, and 9 bases separated the two germline ends. CDR1 is DFQATT, CDR2 SNEGSKA, per germline (reference sequence). The CDR3 here is CSARVREDTEAFF. The DNA of the CDR3 is TGCAGTGCTAGAGTTAGGGAGGACACTGAAGCTTTCTTT.

CDR3 region: CASSVSPQRLAGTQETQYF. CDR3 DNA sequence: TGTGCCAGCAGCGTATCTCCCCAGAGACTAGCGGGTACCCAAGAGACCCAGTACTTC. V is TRBV9 and J is TRBJ2-5; 10 nucleotides line up with TRBD2. Germline loops: CDR1 SGDLS, CDR2 YYNGEE. Trimming at V came to 1 base and at J to 1 base, leaving 13 bases not matched to a gene. This CDR3 is built from 19 residues.

Many counts were recorded for this clonotype. The chain recombines TRBV11-3 with TRBJ2-7, with D tentatively TRBD1 or TRBD2 (6 bases each). The CDR3 covers 15 residues. Per the germline V gene, CDR1 is SGHNT and CDR2 is YENEEA. Deletions cut 4 bases from V and 5 bases from J, with 18 bases between. Written as DNA, the CDR3 is TGTGCCAGCAGCTCCAAGGGGAGGTCAGGGGACGAGCAGTACTTC. It encodes CASSSKGRSGDEQYF.

This sequence joins TRBV6-5 and TRBJ1-2; no firm D call. V lost 0 bases and J 0 bases, leaving 11 bases between the germline ends. CDR1 is MNHEY and CDR2 is SVGAGI in the germline V gene. The CDR3 is 16 amino acids. The CDR3 spells CASSYSKDLSNYGYTF. The CDR3 DNA follows: TGTGCCAGCAGTTACTCAAAGGATCTTTCTAACTATGGCTACACCTTC.

This chain links TRBV11-3 with TRBJ2-5; 9 positions agree with TRBD1. Per the germline V gene, CDR1 is SGHNT and CDR2 is YENEEA. There are 14 residues in the CDR3. J gave up 5 bases and V 5 bases, and 6 bases lay outside the gene matches. Written as DNA, the CDR3 is TGTGCCAGCAGCCGGACAGGGGCGCGGGAGACCCAGTACTTC. Translating it yields CASSRTGARETQYF. The variable domain in full, with the rest retrieved from reference TRBV11-3 and TRBJ2-5, is EAGVVQSPRYKIIEKKQPVAFWCNPISGHNTLYWYLQNLGQGPELLIRYENEEAVDDSQLPKDRFSAERLKGVDSTLKIQPAELGDSAVYLCASSRTGARETQYFGPGTRLLVL.

This clonotype was found many times. This chain joins TRBV9 and TRBJ2-3, with 15 bases matching TRBD2. V shed 4 bases, J shed 5 bases, and the junction held 8 bases outside the gene matches. Germline V gene lookup returns CDR1 SGDLS and CDR2 YYNGEE. The CDR3 spans 17 residues. The chain's CDR3 is CASSRTGTSGGLDTQYF. The CDR3 region has the DNA TGTGCCAGCAGCCGAACCGGGACTAGCGGGGGGTTAGATACGCAGTATTTT.

The J gene is TRBJ1-1, the V gene TRBV6-1; D is perhaps TRBD1 (6 bases). CDR1 is MNHNS and CDR2 is SASEGT in the germline V gene. The CDR3 totals 14 residues. The ends were cut back, 5 bases at V and 4 bases at J, with 14 bases in the middle. The CDR3, as DNA: TGTGCCAGCAGTCGGGGGGCTGGGAGCACTGAAGCTTTCTTT. Its translation is CASSRGAGSTEAFF.

The chain recombines TRBV20-1 with TRBJ2-3; unclear D gene. Germline-derived CDR1 and CDR2 are DFQATT and SNEGSKA (reference sequence). Trimming took 1 base from V and 2 from J, leaving 7 bases between them. This CDR3 has 13 residues. CDR3 DNA sequence: TGCAGTGCTAGAGGAGAGAACACAGATACGCAGTATTTT. The encoded protein is CSARGENTDTQYF.

The rearrangement links TRBV4-1 to TRBJ2-4, with a possible D match to TRBD1 (5 bases). Germline-derived CDR1 and CDR2 are MGHRA and YSYEKL. Trimming left V 2 bases short and J 6 bases short, with 11 bases between. This CDR3 contains 14 residues. The CDR3 nucleotides read TGCGCCAGCAGCCAACCCTCCCAGGGAAACATTCAGTACTTC. Protein sequence: CASSQPSQGNIQYF.

Only a few counts were recorded for this clonotype. A much larger clone lies one base from this, so it may be a read error. The chain links TRBV3-1 to TRBJ2-1; 11 bases match TRBD2. With V trimmed by 6 bases and J by 7 bases, 8 bases remained unmatched. CDR1 and CDR2 (germline): LGHDT, YNNKEL (reference sequence). The CDR3 contains 15 residues. DNA of the CDR3: TGTGCCAGCAGAAAGGCTAGCGGGGGGTCGAATGAGCAGTTCTTC. Translated: CASRKASGGSNEQFF.

In its sample, this clonotype was seen many times. The genes are TRBV27 and TRBJ2-1; the match to TRBD2 covers 9 bases. V dropped 3 bases and J dropped 5; count of bases not matched to a gene: 5. This CDR3 has 15 residues. The germline CDR1 and CDR2 sequences are MNHEY and SMNVEV (reference sequence). DNA for the CDR3: TGTGCCAGCAGTTTGTGGCTAGCGGGGAACAATGAGCAGTTCTTC. Amino acids: CASSLWLAGNNEQFF.

There are many counts of this clonotype. The J gene is TRBJ2-3, the V gene TRBV30; 9 bases align to TRBD2. Germline values: CDR1 GTSNPN, CDR2 SVGIG (reference sequence). J gave up 0 bases and V 1 base, and 2 bases lay outside the gene matches. This CDR3 contains 15 residues. In DNA form, the CDR3 reads TGTGCCTGGAGTGAAGGGACTAGCAGCACAGATACGCAGTATTTT. Translating gives CAWSEGTSSTDTQYF.

At least ten counts were recorded for this clonotype. The CDR3 region has the DNA TGTGCCAGCTCACCTTCTGTGGACATTCAGTACTTC. Its protein is CASSPSVDIQYF. The rearrangement joins TRBV18 to TRBJ2-4; D ambiguous. From germline, CDR1 is KGHSH and CDR2 LQKENI. The CDR3 spans 12 residues. V lost 3 bases and J lost 8, with 8 bases in between.

This clonotype was counted many times. This chain connects TRBV5-1 to TRBJ2-2, with D unresolved. V lost 4 bases and J lost 1, with 8 bases in between. The CDR3 runs to 14 residues. Germline-derived CDR1 and CDR2 are SGHRS and YFSETQ. The CDR3 sequence: CASSGGMNTGELFF. DNA of the CDR3: TGCGCCAGCAGCGGTGGGATGAACACCGGGGAGCTGTTTTTT.

Here the CDR3 reads CASSLPLAGTDTQYF. In nucleotides, the CDR3 is TGCGCCAGCAGCTTGCCCCTAGCGGGCACAGATACGCAGTATTTT. The chain couples TRBV5-1 to TRBJ2-3, with 7 bases that match TRBD2. This CDR3 has 15 amino acids. Germline trimming cut 1 base from V and 1 base from J; bases unmatched to any gene: 3. Germline-derived CDR1 and CDR2 are SGHRS and YFSETQ.

This chain connects TRBV29-1 to TRBJ2-2; 7 bases match TRBD2. Trimming removed 1 base from V and 4 bases from J; junction bases left unmatched: 3. Germline-derived CDR1 and CDR2 are SQVTM and ANQGSEA. The CDR3 length is 14 residues. The CDR3 loop reads CSVEAGGSTGELFF. The CDR3 region has the DNA TGCAGCGTTGAAGCGGGAGGAAGCACCGGGGAGCTGTTTTTT.

This clonotype was recorded many times. This chain uses TRBV3-1 with TRBJ2-7; 8 bases are a match to TRBD1. The germline gives CDR1 LGHDT, CDR2 YNNKEL (reference sequence). The CDR3 length is 16 residues. V dropped 6 bases and J dropped 0; count of bases not matched to a gene: 10. The CDR3 sequence: CASRRLPGQDSYEQYF. The CDR3 DNA reads TGTGCCAGCAGACGACTACCGGGACAGGACTCCTACGAGCAGTACTTC.